This passage covers 18 T cell receptor beta chains from one sample sequenced in a study of blood T cell repertoires in COVID-19 (TCRdb year 2020). The protocol used for the library was the immunoSEQ multiplex PCR assay. Held by TCRdb, this immuneACCESS table contains in-frame sequences only and omits some clones. Under half of the omission traces to an unresolved V gene where checked; the cause of the rest is unknown. This sample has approximately 44,000 clones in its table, and about 83% of those were observed once. The biggest ten clones account for around 5.3% of the sample. The sequenced sample consisted of peripheral blood. Receptors originate from a human donor in a cohort sampled during active COVID-19.

The V and J genes are TRBV6-6 and TRBJ1-5, with 7 positions matching TRBD1. CDR1 and CDR2 from the germline V gene are MNHNY and SVGAGI (reference sequence). Trimming took 6 bases from V and 0 from J; bases not matched to a gene: 5. The CDR3 is made up of 15 amino acids. For the CDR3, the DNA is TGTGCCAGCAGGTCGACAGGGTATAGCAATCAGCCCCAGCATTTT. Translation: CASRSTGYSNQPQHF.

V is TRBV10-1 and J is TRBJ2-2; TRBD1 might be the D (7 bases). The V gene lost 1 base and the J gene lost 5 bases, with 14 bases spanning the gap. The CDR3 consists of 16 residues. Per the germline V gene, CDR1 is WNHNN and CDR2 is SYGVQD (reference sequence). In DNA form, the CDR3 reads TGCGCCAGCAGTGAGTGGAGACAGGGAGGTACCGGGGAGCTGTTTTTT. Translating gives CASSEWRQGGTGELFF.

This chain joins TRBV6-5 and TRBJ2-1; weak D call: TRBD2 (6 bases). CDR1 is MNHEY and CDR2 is SVGAGI in the germline V gene. The CDR3 spans 15 residues. V was clipped by 4 bases and J by 7 bases, with 17 bases between them. The CDR3 DNA reads TGTGCCAGCAGTTCCCGGGGATCCGGGAGAAATGAGCAGTTCTTC. The encoded protein is CASSSRGSGRNEQFF.

The gene calls are TRBV18 and TRBJ1-5, with a weak D call TRBD1 (5 bases). This CDR3 has 14 residues. Germline-derived CDR1 and CDR2 are KGHSH and LQKENI. Trimming cost V 3 bases and J 9 bases, with 15 bases left between them. This chain's CDR3 is CASSPGGGSAPQHF. The CDR3 DNA reads as TGTGCCAGCTCACCGGGCGGGGGATCAGCGCCCCAGCATTTT.

This chain connects TRBV2 to TRBJ2-5; a weak D match, TRBD1 (6 bases). The CDR3 contains 13 residues. CDR1 SNHLY and CDR2 FYNNEI come from the germline V gene. V was pared by 8 bases and J by 1 base, with 11 bases between. The CDR3 DNA reads as TGTGCCAGCCAATGGACAGTCCAAGAGACCCAGTACTTC. This gives the protein CASQWTVQETQYF.

CDR3 in amino acids: CASSLAVTDNTGELFF. CDR3 bases: TGTGCCAGCAGCTTGGCCGTGACAGACAACACCGGGGAGCTGTTTTTT. The chain is built from TRBV5-6 and TRBJ2-2, with D possibly matching TRBD1 (5 bases). The V gene's germline CDR1 is SGHDT and CDR2 YYEEEE. This CDR3 is 16 amino acids long. Trimming stripped 0 bases from V and 2 bases from J, with 11 bases between.

The rearrangement links TRBV30 to TRBJ1-1, with D hard to call. The V and J ends lost 0 bases and 8 bases respectively, with 16 bases between them. The CDR3 consists of 14 residues. Germline V gives CDR1 GTSNPN, CDR2 SVGIG (reference sequence). CDR3 in DNA: TGTGCCTGGAGTGTAACCCCTAGAGGAGTGGAAGCTTTCTTT. Protein sequence: CAWSVTPRGVEAFF.

The J gene is TRBJ2-1, the V gene TRBV6-5; 11 bases fit TRBD2. J lost 6 bases, V lost 6 bases, and 7 bases had no gene match. Germline lookup yields CDR1 MNHEY and CDR2 SVGAGI. The CDR3 has 15 amino acids. CDR3 sequence: CASRPTSGVLNEQFF. The CDR3 coding sequence is TGTGCCAGCAGGCCGACTAGCGGGGTGCTCAATGAGCAGTTCTTC.

This clone was seen only once. This chain joins TRBV27 and TRBJ2-7; TRBD1 matches 9 bases. V lost 4 bases, J lost 2 bases, and 3 bases stayed unmatched. CDR1 and CDR2 from the germline V gene are MNHEY and SMNVEV (reference sequence). The CDR3 has 14 residues. The CDR3 DNA is TGTGCCAGCAGTTCTCGGACAGGGGCCTACGAGCAGTACTTC. It specifies CASSSRTGAYEQYF.

CDR3 sequence reads: CASSLASVQTNGYEQYF. The CDR3 region has the DNA TGCGCCAGCAGCTTGGCTAGCGTTCAGACGAATGGGTACGAGCAGTACTTC. The V and J genes are TRBV5-1 and TRBJ2-7; D might be TRBD2 (6 bases). Germline CDR1 reads SGHRS; CDR2 reads YFSETQ. The V end was cut by 0 bases, the J end by 4 bases, with 20 bases between. This CDR3 is built from 17 residues.

The chain couples TRBV7-9 to TRBJ1-4; 9 bases are a match to TRBD1. The germline V gene encodes CDR1 SEHNR and CDR2 FQNEAQ (reference sequence). Trimming took 5 bases from V and 5 from J; bases not matched to a gene: 3. The CDR3 has 14 residues. The CDR3 sequence is CASSPGQGNEKLFF. The CDR3 nucleotides read TGTGCCAGCAGCCCGGGACAGGGAAATGAAAAACTGTTTTTT. The full variable domain, completed using reference TRBV7-9 and TRBJ1-4, is DTGVSQNPRHKITKRGQNVTFRCDPISEHNRLYWYRQTLGQGPEFLTYFQNEAQLEKSRLLSDRFSAERPKGSFSTLEIQRTEQGDSAMYLCASSPGQGNEKLFFGSGTQLSVL.

The chain has TRBV2 and TRBJ2-7; D is possibly TRBD2 (6 bases). The CDR3 consists of 13 residues. The germline gives CDR1 SNHLY, CDR2 FYNNEI. Trimming shortened V by 11 bases and J by 2 bases, and 16 bases separated the two germline ends. Written as DNA, the CDR3 is TGTGCCGGAGCGGGCGGGGTCACCTACGAGCAGTACTTC. Its translation: CAGAGGVTYEQYF.

The genes are TRBV1 and TRBJ2-3; the D call in the table, TRBD1, was not verified against the DNA. TRBV1 is noted as a pseudogene. CDR3 length equals 15 residues. CDR3 residues: CTSSRHRGSTDTQYF. The CDR3 region has the DNA TGCACCAGCAGCCGCCACAGGGGATCCACAGATACGCAGTATTTT.

V usage is TRBV19 and J usage is TRBJ2-7; D possibly corresponds to TRBD1 (6 bases). The V end was cut by 5 bases, the J end by 2 bases, with 22 bases between. The CDR3 is 17 residues long. The germline V gene encodes CDR1 LNHDA and CDR2 SQIVND (reference sequence). CDR3 region: CASSSLNRERWTYEQYF. CDR3 DNA: TGTGCCAGTAGTTCGCTCAACAGGGAGAGGTGGACCTACGAGCAGTACTTC.

This clone was seen a handful of times. The chain employs TRBV10-3 and TRBJ2-5; D perhaps matches TRBD2 (6 bases). V lost 7 bases to trimming and J lost 8 bases, with 26 bases between them. Germline CDR1 ENHRY, CDR2 SYGVKD. The CDR3 has 16 residues. DNA of the CDR3: TGTGCCATCAAGGATGACGGGGCGGGGCGACAAGGAACCCAGTACTTC. Translation gives CAIKDDGAGRQGTQYF.

CDR3 DNA sequence: TGCGCCAGCAGCCCCGGACAGGGGATTACTAATGAAAAACTGTTTTTT. Its translation is CASSPGQGITNEKLFF. This chain links TRBV5-1 with TRBJ1-4; 9 nucleotides line up with TRBD1. Germline loops: CDR1 SGHRS, CDR2 YFSETQ. V lost 4 bases, J lost 2 bases, and 6 bases stayed unmatched. This CDR3 is 16 amino acids long.

The gene calls are TRBV30 and TRBJ1-3; D is unresolved. V was pared by 3 bases and J by 4 bases, with 7 bases between. Looked up from germline, CDR1 is GTSNPN and CDR2 is SVGIG (reference sequence). This CDR3 is built from 12 residues. The DNA of the CDR3 is TGTGCCTGGAGATCAGAAGGAAACACCATATATTTT. Its translation: CAWRSEGNTIYF.

V and J are TRBV3-1 (or the pseudogene TRBV3-2) and TRBJ2-5, with 8 bases fitting TRBD2. V shed 4 bases and J 3 bases; nucleotides not matched to a gene: 10. The CDR3 contains 16 residues. Germline CDR1 reads LGHDT; CDR2 reads YNNKEL (reference sequence). CDR3 amino acids: CASSLNLAGMEETQYF. The CDR3 DNA is TGTGCCAGCAGCCTCAATTTAGCGGGGATGGAAGAGACCCAGTACTTC.